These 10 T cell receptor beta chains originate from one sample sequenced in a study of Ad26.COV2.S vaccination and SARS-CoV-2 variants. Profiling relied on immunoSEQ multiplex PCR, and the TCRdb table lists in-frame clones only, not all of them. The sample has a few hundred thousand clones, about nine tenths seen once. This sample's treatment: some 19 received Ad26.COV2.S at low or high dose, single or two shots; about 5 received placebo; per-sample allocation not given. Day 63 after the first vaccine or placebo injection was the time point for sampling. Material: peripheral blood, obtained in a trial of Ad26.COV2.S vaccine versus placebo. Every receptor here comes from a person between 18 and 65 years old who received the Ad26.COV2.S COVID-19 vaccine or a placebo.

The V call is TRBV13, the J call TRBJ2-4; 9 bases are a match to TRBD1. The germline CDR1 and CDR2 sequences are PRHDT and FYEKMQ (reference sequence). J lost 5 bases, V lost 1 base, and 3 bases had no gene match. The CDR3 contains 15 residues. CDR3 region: CASSLDRDRENIQYF. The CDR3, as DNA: TGTGCCAGCAGCTTAGACCGGGACAGGGAAAACATTCAGTACTTC.

CDR3 in amino acids: CSASGGLAKNIQYF. The CDR3 DNA follows: TGCAGTGCTAGTGGGGGGCTAGCCAAAAACATTCAGTACTTC. This rearrangement joins TRBV20-1 to TRBJ2-4; D is perhaps TRBD1 or TRBD2 (6 bases each). The V end was cut by 3 bases, the J end by 0 bases, with 9 bases between. The CDR3 runs 14 residues. Per the germline V gene, CDR1 is DFQATT and CDR2 is SNEGSKA (reference sequence).

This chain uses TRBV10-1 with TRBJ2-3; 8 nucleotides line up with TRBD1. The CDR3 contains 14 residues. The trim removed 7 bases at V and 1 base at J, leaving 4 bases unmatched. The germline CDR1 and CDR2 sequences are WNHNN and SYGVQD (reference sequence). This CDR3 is CASKPGQGTDTQYF. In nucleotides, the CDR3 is TGCGCCAGCAAACCGGGACAGGGCACAGATACGCAGTATTTT.

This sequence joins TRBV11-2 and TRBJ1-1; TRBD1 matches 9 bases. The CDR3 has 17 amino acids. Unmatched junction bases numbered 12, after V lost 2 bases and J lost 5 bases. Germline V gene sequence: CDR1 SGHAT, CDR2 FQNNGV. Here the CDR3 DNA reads TGTGCCAGCAGCTTATCGGCAGGACAGGGGCGTATGACTGAAGCTTTCTTT. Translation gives CASSLSAGQGRMTEAFF. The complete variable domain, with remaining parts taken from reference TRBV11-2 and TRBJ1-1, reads EAGVAQSPRYKIIEKRQSVAFWCNPISGHATLYWYQQILGQGPKLLIQFQNNGVVDDSQLPKDRFSAERLKGVDSTLKIQPAKLEDSAVYLCASSLSAGQGRMTEAFFGQGTRLTVV.

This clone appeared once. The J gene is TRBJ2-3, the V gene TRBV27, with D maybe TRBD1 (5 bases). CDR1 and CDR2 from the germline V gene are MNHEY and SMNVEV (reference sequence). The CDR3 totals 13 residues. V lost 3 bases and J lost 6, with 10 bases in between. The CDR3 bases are TGTGCCAGCAGTTTGGTCAGGGCTGATACGCAGTATTTT. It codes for CASSLVRADTQYF.

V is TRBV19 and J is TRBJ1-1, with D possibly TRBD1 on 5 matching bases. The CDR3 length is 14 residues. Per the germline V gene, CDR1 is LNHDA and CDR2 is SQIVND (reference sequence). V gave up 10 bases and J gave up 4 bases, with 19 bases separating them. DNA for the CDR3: TGTGCCATCAGGGATGAGGGCAGTGCCACTGAAGCTTTCTTT. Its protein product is CAIRDEGSATEAFF. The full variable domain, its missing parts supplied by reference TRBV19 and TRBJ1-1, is DGGITQSPKYLFRKEGQNVTLSCEQNLNHDAMYWYRQDPGQGLRLIYYSQIVNDFQKGDIAEGYSVSREKKESFPLTVTSAQKNPTAFYLCAIRDEGSATEAFFGQGTRLTVV.

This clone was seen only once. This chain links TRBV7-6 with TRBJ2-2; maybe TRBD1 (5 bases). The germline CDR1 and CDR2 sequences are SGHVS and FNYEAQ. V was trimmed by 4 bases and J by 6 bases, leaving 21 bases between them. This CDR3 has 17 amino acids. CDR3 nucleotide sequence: TGTGCCAGCAGCTACTTCACCCTGGACAAAGTTTCCGGGGAGCTGTTTTTT. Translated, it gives CASSYFTLDKVSGELFF.

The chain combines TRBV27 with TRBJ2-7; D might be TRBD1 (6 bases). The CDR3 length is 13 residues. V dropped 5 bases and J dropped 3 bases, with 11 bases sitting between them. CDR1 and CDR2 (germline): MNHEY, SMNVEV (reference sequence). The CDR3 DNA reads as TGTGCCAGCAGTCCGGGACATAACTACGAGCAGTACTTC. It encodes CASSPGHNYEQYF.

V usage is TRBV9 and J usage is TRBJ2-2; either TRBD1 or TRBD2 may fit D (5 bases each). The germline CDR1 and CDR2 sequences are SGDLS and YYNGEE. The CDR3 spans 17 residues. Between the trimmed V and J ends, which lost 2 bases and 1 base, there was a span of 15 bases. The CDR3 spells CASSVSSGALNTGELFF. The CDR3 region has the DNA TGTGCCAGCAGCGTCTCATCCGGGGCCTTGAACACCGGGGAGCTGTTTTTT.

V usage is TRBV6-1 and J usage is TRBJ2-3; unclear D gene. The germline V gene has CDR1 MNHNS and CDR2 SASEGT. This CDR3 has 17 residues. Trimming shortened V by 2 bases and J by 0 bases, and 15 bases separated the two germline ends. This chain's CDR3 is CASSELRLSISTDTQYF. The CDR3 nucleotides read TGTGCCAGCAGTGAACTCCGGCTGTCGATTAGCACAGATACGCAGTATTTT.